Described below is a single T cell receptor beta chain sequence and its context. V was shortened by 4 bases and J by 1 base, with 16 bases between the two germline ends. CDR1 and CDR2 (germline): GTSNPN, SVGIG (reference sequence). The CDR3 runs to 15 residues. The data were taken from a study of blood T cell repertoires in COVID-19. Across the study: From the United States, Italy and Spain came samples of acute and convalescent COVID-19. T cells, B-cell-depleted T cells, or PBMCs provided the cDNA or gDNA that served as material.

Under the authors' procedure: Amplifying reference gene primers gave estimates of nucleated cell counts. Sequencing was performed with immunoSEQ multiplex PCR; in TCRdb, only in-frame clones are kept and a portion is missing. The V and J calls and clone size were taken over from that table, and D and trimming were inferred from the DNA. The top ten hold roughly 4% of the sample, which has over 150,000 clones, approximately 88% seen once. The specimen was peripheral blood. This TCR was recovered from a woman aged 55-70 years who had recovered from COVID-19. This sequence joins TRBV30 and TRBJ1-1; D gene ambiguous. CDR3 residues: CAWNKLTASNTEAFF. DNA of the CDR3: TGTGCCTGGAATAAGCTAACAGCCTCGAACACTGAAGCTTTCTTT.